This is a list of T cell receptor beta chains from one sample in a study of breast tumors, draining lymph nodes, adjacent tissues. TCRdb reprocessed the multiplex PCR reads with MiXCR, giving one entry per CDR3 protein. The data contain more than 7,500 distinct CDR3 sequences, around 80% of them seen just once; the ten biggest clones take up roughly 41%. The sample taken for sequencing was tumor-adjacent breast tissue. Receptors originate from a female donor with breast cancer. Some clones in this sample may be carry-over from other donors' samples. The CDR3 runs from the conserved cysteine through the conserved F or W. D genes are given only for firm matches. Some rows have no size entry. The others give once, few or many, or a class for an expanded clone.

cdr3_aa: CASSTSDEQYF; cdr3_nt: TGTGCCAGCTCAACCAGTGACGAGCAGTACTTC; clone_size: .; j_call: TRBJ2-7; d_call: .; cdr3_length: 11; v_call: TRBV18
cdr3_aa: CASSVVSSGSLDTQYF; cdr3_nt: TGTGCCAGCAGCGTAGTGAGTAGCGGGAGCTTGGATACGCAGTATTTT; clone_size: .; j_call: TRBJ2-3; d_call: TRBD2; cdr3_length: 16; v_call: TRBV9
cdr3_aa: CSARDWSGGNSGNTIYF; cdr3_nt: TGCAGTGCTAGAGACTGGTCGGGGGGAAACTCTGGAAACACCATATATTTT; clone_size: medium-sized; j_call: TRBJ1-3; d_call: .; cdr3_length: 17; v_call: TRBV20-1
cdr3_aa: CASSGIAAPYEQYF; cdr3_nt: TGTGCCAGCAGCGGGATAGCGGCACCCTACGAGCAGTACTTC; clone_size: .; j_call: TRBJ2-7; d_call: .; cdr3_length: 14; v_call: TRBV5-6
cdr3_aa: CASSAGGDYGYTF; cdr3_nt: TGTGCCAGCAGCGCGGGTGGCGACTATGGCTACACCTTC; clone_size: once; j_call: TRBJ1-2; d_call: .; cdr3_length: 13; v_call: TRBV5-6
cdr3_aa: CASSQDEGSNQPQHF; cdr3_nt: TGCGCCAGCAGCCAAGATGAGGGCAGCAATCAGCCCCAGCATTTT; clone_size: medium-sized; j_call: TRBJ1-5; d_call: .; cdr3_length: 15; v_call: TRBV4-1
cdr3_aa: CASSLSGQGKNQPQHF; cdr3_nt: TGCGCCAGCAGCCTCTCGGGACAGGGGAAAAATCAGCCCCAGCATTTT; clone_size: .; j_call: TRBJ1-5; d_call: TRBD1; cdr3_length: 16; v_call: TRBV4-1
cdr3_aa: CVGSLDPRVDGYTF; cdr3_nt: TGTGTCGGCAGTTTGGACCCCCGGGTTGATGGCTACACCTTC; clone_size: few; j_call: TRBJ1-2; d_call: .; cdr3_length: 14; v_call: TRBV12-3/TRBV12-4
cdr3_aa: CASSLARGGNQPQHF; cdr3_nt: TGTGCCAGCAGCTTAGCCAGGGGAGGGAATCAGCCCCAGCATTTT; clone_size: .; j_call: TRBJ1-5; d_call: .; cdr3_length: 15; v_call: TRBV7-2
cdr3_aa: CATVGGAYYGYTF; cdr3_nt: TGTGCCACCGTGGGGGGGGCCTACTATGGCTACACCTTC; clone_size: .; j_call: TRBJ1-2; d_call: .; cdr3_length: 13; v_call: TRBV12-3/TRBV12-4
cdr3_aa: CASSLAGGGGNTIYF; cdr3_nt: TGTGCCAGCAGTTTAGCAGGGGGCGGTGGAAACACCATATATTTT; clone_size: .; j_call: TRBJ1-3; d_call: TRBD1; cdr3_length: 15; v_call: TRBV12-3/TRBV12-4
cdr3_aa: CASSTHSAINEKLFF; cdr3_nt: TGTGCCAGTAGTACCCACAGTGCAATTAATGAAAAACTGTTTTTT; clone_size: .; j_call: TRBJ1-4; d_call: .; cdr3_length: 15; v_call: TRBV19
cdr3_aa: CATSDRVLSGETQYF; cdr3_nt: TGTGCCACCAGTGACCGGGTCCTTTCGGGTGAGACCCAGTACTTC; clone_size: many; j_call: TRBJ2-5; d_call: .; cdr3_length: 15; v_call: TRBV24-1
cdr3_aa: CSARESYGYTF; cdr3_nt: TGCAGTGCTAGAGAGAGTTATGGCTACACCTTC; clone_size: .; j_call: TRBJ1-2; d_call: .; cdr3_length: 11; v_call: TRBV20-1
cdr3_aa: CASSPIAAGAQF; cdr3_nt: TGTGCCAGCAGCCCAATCGCCGCTGGTGCCCAGTTC; clone_size: .; j_call: TRBJ2-1; d_call: .; cdr3_length: 12; v_call: TRBV12-5
cdr3_aa: CSAREGLRSQETQYF; cdr3_nt: TGCAGTGCCCGGGAGGGACTCCGAAGTCAAGAGACCCAGTACTTC; clone_size: medium-sized; j_call: TRBJ2-5; d_call: TRBD2; cdr3_length: 15; v_call: TRBV20-1
cdr3_aa: CATGVEETQYF; cdr3_nt: TGTGCCACAGGGGTGGAAGAGACCCAGTACTTC; clone_size: .; j_call: TRBJ2-5; d_call: .; cdr3_length: 11; v_call: TRBV2
cdr3_aa: CSAAERADYGYTF; cdr3_nt: TGCAGTGCCGCCGAACGGGCGGACTATGGCTACACCTTC; clone_size: once; j_call: TRBJ1-2; d_call: .; cdr3_length: 13; v_call: TRBV20-1
cdr3_aa: CSAQLAGARKYF; cdr3_nt: TGCAGTGCGCAGCTAGCGGGAGCGCGCAAGTACTTC; clone_size: .; j_call: TRBJ2-7; d_call: TRBD2; cdr3_length: 12; v_call: TRBV20-1
cdr3_aa: CASSEFMSGIDGYTF; cdr3_nt: TGTGCCAGCAGTGAATTCATGTCAGGGATAGATGGCTACACCTTC; clone_size: .; j_call: TRBJ1-2; d_call: .; cdr3_length: 15; v_call: TRBV25-1
cdr3_aa: CASREHRETQYF; cdr3_nt: TGTGCCAGCAGAGAGCACCGAGAGACCCAGTACTTC; clone_size: .; j_call: TRBJ2-5; d_call: .; cdr3_length: 12; v_call: TRBV2
cdr3_aa: CSAQMTGEQPQHF; cdr3_nt: TGCAGTGCCCAGATGACAGGTGAACAGCCCCAGCATTTT; clone_size: .; j_call: TRBJ1-5; d_call: .; cdr3_length: 13; v_call: TRBV20-1
cdr3_aa: CASSFQSSYEQYF; cdr3_nt: TGTGCCAGCAGCTTTCAGAGCTCCTACGAGCAGTACTTC; clone_size: .; j_call: TRBJ2-7; d_call: .; cdr3_length: 13; v_call: TRBV3-1
cdr3_aa: CASSIGVQGEQYF; cdr3_nt: TGTGCCAGTAGTATAGGGGTCCAGGGAGAGCAGTACTTC; clone_size: .; j_call: TRBJ2-7; d_call: .; cdr3_length: 13; v_call: TRBV19
cdr3_aa: CSAREGTSPPLNEQFF; cdr3_nt: TGCAGTGCTAGAGAAGGGACTAGCCCTCCTCTCAATGAGCAGTTCTTC; clone_size: .; j_call: TRBJ2-1; d_call: TRBD2; cdr3_length: 16; v_call: TRBV20-1
cdr3_aa: CASSPWASGPYNEQFF; cdr3_nt: TGTGCCAGCAGCCCCTGGGCTAGCGGACCTTACAATGAGCAGTTCTTC; clone_size: .; j_call: TRBJ2-1; d_call: TRBD2; cdr3_length: 16; v_call: TRBV7-8